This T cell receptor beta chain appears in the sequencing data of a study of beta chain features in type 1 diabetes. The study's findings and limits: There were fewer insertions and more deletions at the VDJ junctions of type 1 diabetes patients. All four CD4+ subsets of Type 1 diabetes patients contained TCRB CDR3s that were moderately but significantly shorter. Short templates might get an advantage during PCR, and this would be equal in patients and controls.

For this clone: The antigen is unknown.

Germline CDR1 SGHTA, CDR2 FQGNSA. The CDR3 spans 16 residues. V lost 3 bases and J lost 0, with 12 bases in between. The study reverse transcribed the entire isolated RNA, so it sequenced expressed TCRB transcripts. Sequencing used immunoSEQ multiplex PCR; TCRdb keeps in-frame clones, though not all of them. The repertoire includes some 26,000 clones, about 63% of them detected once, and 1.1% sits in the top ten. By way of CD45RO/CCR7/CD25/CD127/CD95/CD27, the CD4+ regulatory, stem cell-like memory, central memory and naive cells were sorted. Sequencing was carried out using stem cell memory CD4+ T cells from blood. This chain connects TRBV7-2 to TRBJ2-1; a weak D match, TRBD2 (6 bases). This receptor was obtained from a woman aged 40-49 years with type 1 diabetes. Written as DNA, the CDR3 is TGTGCCAGCAGCTTTTACCCGGGGGTCTCCTACAATGAGCAGTTCTTC. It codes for CASSFYPGVSYNEQFF.